This TCR beta chain was recovered during a study of blood T cell repertoires in COVID-19. Germline V gene data show CDR1 as SGHTA and CDR2 as FQGTGA. This CDR3 region has 14 residues. Trimming removed 1 base from V and 4 bases from J; junction bases left unmatched: 2. Measured with immunoSEQ multiplex PCR; TCRdb has only the in-frame clones, and not every one. The sample includes a few hundred thousand clones, around nine tenths of them seen just once. What was sequenced was peripheral blood. V is TRBV7-3 and J is TRBJ2-3; 7 bases align to TRBD2. The receptor's source is a human donor in a cohort sampled during active COVID-19. The CDR3 bases are TGTGCCAGCAGCTTAAGTGGGGGGGCAGATACGCAGTATTTT. Translating gives CASSLSGGADTQYF.